The clone carrying this T cell receptor beta chain has just one count. The sample belongs to a study of blood T cell repertoires in COVID-19. The wider study: COVID-19 samples from acute and convalescent phases originated in the United States, Italy and Spain.

V lost 6 bases to trimming and J lost 0 bases, with 12 bases between them. Looked up from germline, CDR1 is LNHDA and CDR2 is SQIVND (reference sequence). The CDR3 sequence is 15 residues long. Original methodology: The assay estimated nucleated cells by amplifying reference gene primers. Data came from immunoSEQ multiplex PCR; TCRdb stores just in-frame clones and leaves some out. Clonal size and the V and J genes are those of that table, whereas D and trimming came from the DNA. This sample has around 100,000 clones; roughly 84% occur once, and the top ten carry 2.1%. The origin of this receptor is a human donor in a cohort sampled during active COVID-19. The sample taken for sequencing was peripheral blood. The chain joins TRBV19 to TRBJ1-5, with D possibly being TRBD1 (6 bases). Here the CDR3 DNA reads TGTGCCAGTAGATGGGGGCAGAATAGCAATCAGCCCCAGCATTTT. Translation gives CASRWGQNSNQPQHF.